What follows are 25 T cell receptor beta chains derived from one specimen sequenced in a study of tumor T cells in aggressive B-cell lymphoma. The method was immunoSEQ multiplex PCR; TCRdb's version includes in-frame clones alone and lacks a portion of them. The sample includes about 7,900 clones, about four fifths of them seen just once. Input material: tumor tissue. These receptors were taken from an adult with diffuse large B cell lymphoma.

This clone showed up just once. V usage is TRBV30 and J usage is TRBJ2-5, with 9 bases aligning to TRBD2. The V segment lost 4 bases and the J segment 5 bases; nucleotides outside the gene matches: 8. CDR3 length equals 14 residues. Germline CDR1 GTSNPN, CDR2 SVGIG (reference sequence). The CDR3 region has the DNA TGTGCCTGGACGCCTAGCGGGGTTTTGGAGACCCAGTACTTC. Its translation is CAWTPSGVLETQYF.

The chain carries TRBV6-1 and TRBJ2-5, with TRBD1 matching 9 bases. In germline, CDR1 is MNHNS, CDR2 SASEGT. J gave up 4 bases and V 6 bases, and 6 bases lay outside the gene matches. The CDR3 totals 14 residues. The CDR3 spells CASRKTGGGETQYF. CDR3 in DNA: TGTGCCAGCAGGAAGACAGGGGGTGGAGAGACCCAGTACTTC.

The chain employs TRBV30 and TRBJ2-5; 7 nucleotides align to TRBD2. V lost 2 bases, J lost 5 bases, and 5 bases stayed unmatched. Per the germline V gene, CDR1 is GTSNPN and CDR2 is SVGIG (reference sequence). This CDR3 contains 13 residues. The CDR3 coding sequence is TGTGCCTGGAGTCCCTCGGGAGGCGAGACCCAGTACTTC. Translating it yields CAWSPSGGETQYF.

V and J are TRBV27 and TRBJ2-1; the D gene is possibly TRBD2 (6 bases). CDR3 size: 16 residues. Trimming took 9 bases from V and 0 from J, leaving 18 bases between them. Germline V gene lookup returns CDR1 MNHEY and CDR2 SMNVEV (reference sequence). The CDR3 reads CASGLVGGSSYNEQFF. CDR3 nucleotide sequence: TGTGCCAGTGGGCTTGTTGGGGGGAGCTCCTACAATGAGCAGTTCTTC.

The CDR3 loop is CASSSPPGQGVEAQYF. The CDR3 nucleotides are TGTGCCAGCAGTTCACCCCCGGGACAGGGCGTCGAGGCCCAGTACTTC. V and J are TRBV28 and TRBJ2-5; 9 bases line up with TRBD1. Germline assignment: CDR1 MDHEN and CDR2 SYDVKM. V shed 4 bases and J 9 bases; nucleotides not matched to a gene: 15. The CDR3 is made up of 16 amino acids.

A single count supports this clone. The chain employs TRBV6-6 and TRBJ2-7; D perhaps matches TRBD1 (5 bases). V lost 2 bases and J 1 base, leaving 6 bases between the germline ends. From germline, CDR1 is MNHNY and CDR2 SVGAGI (reference sequence). CDR3 length: 13 amino acids. For the CDR3, the DNA is TGTGCCAGCAGTTACGACAGTTCCTACGAGCAGTACTTC. It specifies CASSYDSSYEQYF.

This clone showed up just a few times. The chain is built from TRBV7-9 and TRBJ2-1; TRBD2 matches at 8 bases. Germline V gives CDR1 SEHNR, CDR2 FQNEAQ (reference sequence). This CDR3 has 14 residues. J was trimmed by 8 bases and V by 5 bases; bases with no gene match: 8. In nucleotides, the CDR3 is TGTGCCAGCAGCCGCAGCGGGAGTGGGCATGAGCAGTTCTTC. This codes for CASSRSGSGHEQFF. Supplemented by reference TRBV7-9 and TRBJ2-1, the full variable domain reads DTGVSQNPRHKITKRGQNVTFRCDPISEHNRLYWYRQTLGQGPEFLTYFQNEAQLEKSRLLSDRFSAERPKGSFSTLEIQRTEQGDSAMYLCASSRSGSGHEQFFGPGTRLTVL.

By sample fraction, this clone is large. This chain uses TRBV6-1 with TRBJ2-1; D unclear. The CDR3 has 12 residues. The germline V gene encodes CDR1 MNHNS and CDR2 SASEGT. The germline V and J ends were trimmed by 8 bases and 6 bases, with 11 bases remaining between them. CDR3 protein: CASSWASNEQFF. The CDR3 DNA follows: TGTGCCAGCTCCTGGGCTTCCAATGAGCAGTTCTTC.

This clone was detected once. The gene calls are TRBV6-6 and TRBJ2-1; 7 bases agree with TRBD2. Germline-derived CDR1 and CDR2 are MNHNY and SVGAGI (reference sequence). The CDR3 totals 13 residues. V lost 10 bases to trimming and J lost 2 bases; unmatched junction nucleotides: 5. The DNA for the CDR3 is TGTGCCACGTGGACTAGAACCTACAATGAGCAGTTCTTC. Residues: CATWTRTYNEQFF.

The CDR3 sequence is CASSPGQAFVGGSPLHF. CDR3 in DNA: TGTGCCAGCAGTCCGGGACAGGCCTTCGTGGGAGGTTCACCCCTCCACTTT. V usage is TRBV27 and J usage is TRBJ1-6; 8 nucleotides line up with TRBD1. With V trimmed by 5 bases and J by 9 bases, 15 bases remained unmatched. Germline V gene sequence: CDR1 MNHEY, CDR2 SMNVEV (reference sequence). The CDR3 has 17 amino acids.

V gene TRBV5-1 combines with J gene TRBJ2-7; the match to TRBD1 covers 8 bases. Germline values: CDR1 SGHRS, CDR2 YFSETQ. Trimming removed 3 bases from V and 7 bases from J; junction bases left unmatched: 12. The CDR3 loop spans 15 amino acids. CDR3 amino acids: CASSWPGTGGWEQYF. In nucleotides, the CDR3 is TGCGCCAGCAGCTGGCCTGGGACAGGAGGCTGGGAGCAGTACTTC.

This rearrangement joins TRBV11-1 to TRBJ2-5, with TRBD2 identical over 9 bases. CDR1 SGHAT and CDR2 FQDESV come from the germline V gene (reference sequence). The CDR3 covers 16 residues. Losses at the gene ends were 3 bases for V and 7 bases for J; bases not matched to a gene: 12. This chain's CDR3 is CASSFSSGSAGGTQYF. CDR3 in DNA: TGTGCCAGCAGCTTTAGTAGCGGGAGTGCCGGGGGGACCCAGTACTTC. Supplemented by reference TRBV11-1 and TRBJ2-5, the full variable domain reads EAEVAQSPRYKITEKSQAVAFWCDPISGHATLYWYRQILGQGPELLVQFQDESVVDDSQLPKDRFSAERLKGVDSTLKIQPAELGDSAMYLCASSFSSGSAGGTQYFGPGTRLLVL.

The chain recombines TRBV30 with TRBJ1-4, with TRBD1 identical over 7 bases. Per the germline V gene, CDR1 is GTSNPN and CDR2 is SVGIG (reference sequence). This CDR3 is 14 amino acids long. V dropped 1 base and J dropped 8; count of bases not matched to a gene: 7. CDR3 amino acids: CAWSAGTVGEKLFF. CDR3 nucleotides: TGTGCCTGGAGTGCGGGGACAGTAGGGGAAAAACTGTTTTTT.

The V call is TRBV29-1, the J call TRBJ2-5; TRBD1 matches 8 bases. V was clipped by 8 bases and J by 5 bases; unmatched bases: 4. The CDR3 loop spans 11 amino acids. Germline V gives CDR1 SQVTM, CDR2 ANQGSEA. The CDR3 loop is CSTYRGETQYF. The CDR3 DNA sequence: TGCAGCACATACAGGGGGGAGACCCAGTACTTC.

The chain is built from TRBV5-3 and TRBJ2-3; 7 nucleotides match TRBD2. Being an ORF, TRBV5-3 has a function that is uncertain. The CDR3 contains 14 residues. Germline trimming cut 8 bases from V and 1 base from J; bases unmatched to any gene: 7. The CDR3 loop reads CARAGGLRTDTQYF. In DNA, the CDR3 is TGTGCCAGGGCCGGGGGGTTGCGCACAGATACGCAGTATTTT.

The chain recombines TRBV7-9 with TRBJ1-6; the D gene is possibly TRBD1 (6 bases). The germline V gene encodes CDR1 SEHNR and CDR2 FQNEAQ (reference sequence). CDR3 length: 17 residues. The germline V and J ends were trimmed by 5 bases and 8 bases, with 22 bases remaining between them. The CDR3 DNA reads as TGTGCCAGCAGCCTCACCTCGGGACACGCGGAAGATTCACCCCTCCACTTT. It translates to CASSLTSGHAEDSPLHF.

The chain uses TRBV13 and TRBJ2-7; TRBD2 aligns across 10 bases. The germline CDR1 and CDR2 sequences are PRHDT and FYEKMQ (reference sequence). With V trimmed by 5 bases and J by 4 bases, 11 bases remained unmatched. The CDR3 covers 16 residues. The CDR3 DNA is TGTGCCAGCAGCGCCGGGAGTAGCGGGAGGTGGTACGAGCAGTACTTC. Protein product: CASSAGSSGRWYEQYF.

This clone showed up just a few times. This chain connects TRBV7-9 to TRBJ2-6; 10 bases agree with TRBD1. V gave up 5 bases and J gave up 2 bases; unmatched junction bases: 6. CDR3 length: 17 amino acids. In germline, CDR1 is SEHNR, CDR2 FQNEAQ (reference sequence). The CDR3 region is CASSTRDRGAGANVLTF. CDR3 nucleotide sequence: TGTGCCAGCAGCACCCGGGACAGGGGAGCTGGGGCCAACGTCCTGACTTTC.

The V call is TRBV19, the J call TRBJ2-5; 11 bases map to TRBD1. There are 14 residues in the CDR3. Germline assignment: CDR1 LNHDA and CDR2 SQIVND (reference sequence). V shed 6 bases, J shed 5 bases, and the junction held 5 bases outside the gene matches. DNA for the CDR3: TGTGCCAGTAGCGGGACAGGGGGAATTGAGACCCAGTACTTC. Translating gives CASSGTGGIETQYF.

V gene TRBV25-1 combines with J gene TRBJ2-7; D unclear. The CDR3 has 15 amino acids. Trimming stripped 1 base from V and 0 bases from J, with 10 bases between. Per germline, CDR1 MGHDK and CDR2 SYGVNS. CDR3 nucleotides: TGTGCCAGCAGTGAATCATGGAGTTTCTCCTACGAGCAGTACTTC. This translates into CASSESWSFSYEQYF.

The gene calls are TRBV11-3 and TRBJ2-5; perhaps TRBD2 as D (5 bases). The CDR3 length is 17 residues. V lost 5 bases and J 2 bases, leaving 21 bases between the germline ends. The germline CDR1 and CDR2 sequences are SGHNT and YENEEA. The DNA of the CDR3 is TGTGCCAGCAGCCCACGTCGGCGCGGAGGTTTGCAAGAGACCCAGTACTTC. It yields the protein CASSPRRRGGLQETQYF.

The CDR3 coding sequence is TGTGCCAGCAGCAAACGGACAGCTAGCAATCAGCCCCAGCATTTT. It yields the protein CASSKRTASNQPQHF. This chain joins TRBV7-2 and TRBJ1-5; weak D call: TRBD1 (6 bases). The CDR3 runs 15 residues. Germline CDR1 and CDR2: SGHTA and FQGNSA. Trimming shortened V by 5 bases and J by 0 bases, and 11 bases separated the two germline ends.

Regarding this clone: The junction shows a germline mismatch at one end, possibly a read error. The chain recombines TRBV7-8 with TRBJ2-7, with 12 bases fitting TRBD1. In germline, CDR1 is SGHVS, CDR2 FQNEAQ. The CDR3 contains 16 residues. As DNA, the CDR3 is TGTGCCAGCAGCACCCCGGGACAGGGGGCGCGAGGGGAGCTGTACTTC. It codes for CASSTPGQGARGELYF.

The V call is TRBV5-1, the J call TRBJ2-3, with a possible D match to TRBD2 (5 bases). Deletions cut 0 bases from V and 3 bases from J, with 8 bases between. This CDR3 is built from 14 residues. CDR1 SGHRS and CDR2 YFSETQ come from the germline V gene. As DNA, the CDR3 is TGCGCCAGCAGCTTGGAAGCGGCTACAGATACGCAGTATTTT. Protein product: CASSLEAATDTQYF.

The V and J genes are TRBV30 and TRBJ2-7; 13 positions agree with TRBD2. Unmatched junction bases numbered 13, after V lost 3 bases and J lost 2 bases. The CDR3 totals 18 residues. CDR1 is GTSNPN, CDR2 SVGIG, per germline (reference sequence). The chain's CDR3 is CAWSPLLAGGPKAYEQYF. The CDR3 bases are TGTGCCTGGAGCCCTCTACTAGCGGGAGGGCCCAAAGCCTACGAGCAGTACTTC.